These T cell receptor beta chains were read from a single sample in a study of Ad26.COV2.S vaccination and SARS-CoV-2 variants. The table came from immunoSEQ multiplex PCR; TCRdb's copy has only in-frame clones and leaves some out. The repertoire consists of around 450,000 clones, with 89% occurring once and the leading ten covering 1.7%. The specimen comprised peripheral blood, sampled in a trial of Ad26.COV2.S vaccine versus placebo. The receptor source for this set is a person aged 18-65 years who received the Ad26.COV2.S COVID-19 vaccine or a placebo. Each CDR3 is given with its conserved first and last residue. The D gene is left open where the match is weak. Only some rows state a clone size, as once, few, many or a class for expanded clones.

abundance: NA
d_gene: NA
v_gene: TRBV25-1
j_gene: TRBJ1-5
CDR3aa: CASSEEGRAGNQPQHF
CDR3nt: TGTGCCAGCAGTGAAGAAGGGAGGGCTGGCAATCAGCCCCAGCATTTT

abundance: NA
d_gene: NA
v_gene: TRBV30
j_gene: TRBJ2-2
CDR3aa: CAWRPPNTGELFF
CDR3nt: TGTGCCTGGAGACCCCCGAACACCGGGGAGCTGTTTTTT

abundance: NA
d_gene: TRBD2
v_gene: TRBV5-4
j_gene: TRBJ2-3
CDR3aa: CASSLRAGEADTQYF
CDR3nt: TGTGCCAGCAGCTTGAGAGCGGGAGAGGCAGATACGCAGTATTTT

abundance: NA
d_gene: TRBD2
v_gene: TRBV5-1
j_gene: TRBJ2-1
CDR3aa: CASRRTSDSSYNEQFF
CDR3nt: TGCGCCAGCAGACGGACTAGCGACAGCTCCTACAATGAGCAGTTCTTC

abundance: NA
d_gene: NA
v_gene: TRBV6-5
j_gene: TRBJ1-6
CDR3aa: CASSYWTDNSPLHF
CDR3nt: TGTGCCAGCAGTTACTGGACAGACAATTCACCCCTCCACTTT

abundance: NA
d_gene: TRBD1
v_gene: TRBV7-3
j_gene: TRBJ1-2
CDR3aa: CASSQPPGQGEGGYTF
CDR3nt: TGTGCCAGCAGCCAACCACCCGGACAGGGGGAGGGTGGCTACACCTTC

abundance: NA
d_gene: NA
v_gene: TRBV11-2
j_gene: TRBJ1-2
CDR3aa: CASSLDFGRRDYGYTF
CDR3nt: TGTGCCAGCAGCTTAGATTTCGGGAGAAGAGACTATGGCTACACCTTC

abundance: NA
d_gene: NA
v_gene: TRBV2
j_gene: TRBJ1-2
CDR3aa: CARTGFSGGYTF
CDR3nt: TGTGCCAGAACAGGGTTCTCAGGTGGCTACACCTTC

abundance: NA
d_gene: NA
v_gene: TRBV18
j_gene: TRBJ2-7
CDR3aa: CASSPLESYEQYF
CDR3nt: TGTGCCAGCTCACCATTGGAATCCTACGAGCAGTACTTC

abundance: NA
d_gene: TRBD1
v_gene: TRBV10-3
j_gene: TRBJ1-5
CDR3aa: CAIRGGQGENQPQHF
CDR3nt: TGTGCCATCAGGGGGGGACAGGGAGAGAATCAGCCCCAGCATTTT

abundance: NA
d_gene: TRBD1
v_gene: TRBV15
j_gene: TRBJ2-7
CDR3aa: CATRRRQGAEQYF
CDR3nt: TGTGCCACCCGTCGAAGACAGGGAGCCGAGCAGTACTTC

abundance: NA
d_gene: NA
v_gene: TRBV19
j_gene: TRBJ1-5
CDR3aa: CASSMRDAPGYSNQPQHF
CDR3nt: TGTGCCAGTAGTATGAGAGACGCTCCAGGTTATAGCAATCAGCCCCAGCATTTT

abundance: NA
d_gene: NA
v_gene: TRBV25-1
j_gene: TRBJ1-4
CDR3aa: CASIGRGYNEKLFF
CDR3nt: TGTGCCAGCATCGGGAGGGGTTATAATGAAAAACTGTTTTTT

abundance: NA
d_gene: TRBD1
v_gene: TRBV18
j_gene: TRBJ1-2
CDR3aa: CASSPLSGQGIYGYTF
CDR3nt: TGTGCCAGCTCACCACTATCGGGACAGGGAATCTATGGCTACACCTTC

abundance: NA
d_gene: NA
v_gene: TRBV2
j_gene: TRBJ1-2
CDR3aa: CASSVEGIYGYTF
CDR3nt: TGTGCCAGCAGTGTTGAGGGGATCTATGGCTACACCTTC

abundance: NA
d_gene: TRBD1
v_gene: TRBV19
j_gene: TRBJ2-2
CDR3aa: CASSRQGAGELFF
CDR3nt: TGTGCCAGTAGTCGGCAGGGGGCCGGGGAGCTGTTTTTT

abundance: NA
d_gene: NA
v_gene: TRBV12-1
j_gene: TRBJ2-7
CDR3aa: CASSSRQGASYEQYF
CDR3nt: TGTGCCAGCAGCTCAAGACAGGGGGCCTCGTACGAGCAGTACTTC

abundance: NA
d_gene: TRBD1
v_gene: TRBV7-8
j_gene: TRBJ1-2
CDR3aa: CASSLVDRGYGYTF
CDR3nt: TGTGCCAGCAGCTTAGTCGACAGGGGCTATGGCTACACCTTC

abundance: NA
d_gene: NA
v_gene: TRBV4-2
j_gene: TRBJ2-3
CDR3aa: CASSQFRTDTQYF
CDR3nt: TGTGCCAGCAGCCAGTTCCGCACAGATACGCAGTATTTT

abundance: NA
d_gene: NA
v_gene: TRBV6-6
j_gene: TRBJ2-3
CDR3aa: CASSLAGSTDTQYF
CDR3nt: TGTGCCAGCAGTTTGGCGGGAAGCACAGATACGCAGTATTTT

abundance: NA
d_gene: NA
v_gene: TRBV27
j_gene: TRBJ2-1
CDR3aa: CASRLRGGVPYNEQFF
CDR3nt: TGTGCCAGCAGGCTAAGAGGGGGGGTTCCCTACAATGAGCAGTTCTTC

abundance: NA
d_gene: NA
v_gene: TRBV9
j_gene: TRBJ1-1
CDR3aa: CASSAGKRTEAFF
CDR3nt: TGTGCCAGCAGTGCAGGGAAGAGAACTGAAGCTTTCTTT

abundance: NA
d_gene: TRBD1
v_gene: TRBV2
j_gene: TRBJ1-1
CDR3aa: CARLRTGAEAFF
CDR3nt: TGTGCCAGACTCCGGACAGGGGCTGAAGCTTTCTTT

abundance: few
d_gene: TRBD1
v_gene: TRBV10-1
j_gene: TRBJ1-1
CDR3aa: CASSSQGMNTEAFF
CDR3nt: TGCGCCAGCAGTTCACAGGGGATGAACACTGAAGCTTTCTTT

abundance: NA
d_gene: TRBD2
v_gene: TRBV27
j_gene: TRBJ2-2
CDR3aa: CASSLSRTRTGELFF
CDR3nt: TGTGCCAGCAGTTTATCCCGGACTAGAACCGGGGAGCTGTTTTTT

abundance: NA
d_gene: TRBD1
v_gene: TRBV28
j_gene: TRBJ1-1
CDR3aa: CASRGTGGTEAFF
CDR3nt: TGTGCCAGCAGAGGGACAGGGGGCACTGAAGCTTTCTTT

abundance: NA
d_gene: TRBD2
v_gene: TRBV6-6
j_gene: TRBJ2-7
CDR3aa: CASSYSGGDSYEQYF
CDR3nt: TGTGCCAGCAGTTACTCGGGAGGGGATTCCTACGAGCAGTACTTC

abundance: NA
d_gene: TRBD1
v_gene: TRBV7-2
j_gene: TRBJ1-2
CDR3aa: CASSLGQGYGYTF
CDR3nt: TGTGCCAGCAGCTTAGGACAGGGGTATGGCTACACCTTC

abundance: NA
d_gene: NA
v_gene: TRBV30
j_gene: TRBJ1-2
CDR3aa: CAWTRGSTGYGYTF
CDR3nt: TGTGCCTGGACACGAGGGAGTACGGGCTATGGCTACACCTTC

abundance: NA
d_gene: TRBD2
v_gene: TRBV18
j_gene: TRBJ2-1
CDR3aa: CASSPPAGGVYNEQFF
CDR3nt: TGTGCCAGCTCACCACCTGCGGGAGGGGTATACAATGAGCAGTTCTTC

abundance: NA
d_gene: TRBD1
v_gene: TRBV23-1
j_gene: TRBJ2-7
CDR3aa: CASSRGQGFRASYEQYF
CDR3nt: TGCGCCAGCAGTCGCGGACAGGGGTTTCGGGCCTCCTACGAGCAGTACTTC

abundance: NA
d_gene: NA
v_gene: TRBV10-3
j_gene: TRBJ1-1
CDR3aa: CAISDGGPPGTEAFF
CDR3nt: TGTGCCATCAGTGATGGTGGACCTCCTGGGACTGAAGCTTTCTTT

abundance: NA
d_gene: TRBD1
v_gene: TRBV4-2
j_gene: TRBJ1-1
CDR3aa: CASSHRGQRNTEAFF
CDR3nt: TGTGCCAGCAGCCACAGGGGACAGCGAAACACTGAAGCTTTCTTT

abundance: NA
d_gene: NA
v_gene: TRBV11-2
j_gene: TRBJ1-3
CDR3aa: CASSSPVRNTIYF
CDR3nt: TGTGCCAGCAGCTCCCCGGTCCGAAACACCATATATTTT